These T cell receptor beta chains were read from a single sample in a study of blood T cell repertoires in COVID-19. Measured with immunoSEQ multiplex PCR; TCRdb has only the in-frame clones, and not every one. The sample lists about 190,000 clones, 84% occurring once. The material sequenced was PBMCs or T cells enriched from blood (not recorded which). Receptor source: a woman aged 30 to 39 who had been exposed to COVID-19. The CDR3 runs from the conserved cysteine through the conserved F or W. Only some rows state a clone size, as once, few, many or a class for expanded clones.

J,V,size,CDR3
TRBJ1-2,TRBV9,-,CASSDNRDIYYGYTF
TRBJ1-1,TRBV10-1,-,CASSGSGTGFEAFF
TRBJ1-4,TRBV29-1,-,CSVKRGPNEKLFF
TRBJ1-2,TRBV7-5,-,CARSLLVLGGYTF
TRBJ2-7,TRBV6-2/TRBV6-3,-,CASSYTPDSFYEQYF
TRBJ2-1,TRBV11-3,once,CASSQHRRGGGDFEQFF
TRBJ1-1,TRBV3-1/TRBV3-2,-,CASSPGTGEAFF
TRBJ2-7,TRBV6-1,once,CASSDRTGLSYEQYF
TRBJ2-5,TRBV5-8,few,CASSLGRDLQETQYF
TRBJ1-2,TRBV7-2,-,CASRLRATGTGYGYTF
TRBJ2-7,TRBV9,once,CASSVEASLPYEQYF
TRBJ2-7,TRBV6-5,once,CASSYVRNGYEQYF
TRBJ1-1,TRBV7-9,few,CASSLRTEGLEAFF
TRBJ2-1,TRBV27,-,CASSSIGTYNEQFF
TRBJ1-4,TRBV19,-,CASSPQTGTGEGEKLFF
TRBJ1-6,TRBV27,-,CASSLEARVESPLHF
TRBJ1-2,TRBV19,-,CASSIDSSRPYYGYTF
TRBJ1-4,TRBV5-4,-,CASSYGLGEKLFF
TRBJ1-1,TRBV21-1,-,CASSKWDRLNTEAFF
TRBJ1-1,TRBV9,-,CASSHRGHLDTEAFF
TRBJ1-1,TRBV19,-,CASSLHILDTEAFF
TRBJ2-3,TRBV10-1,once,CASSLAGGDTQYF
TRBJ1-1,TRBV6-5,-,CASSLNPGQGLEAFF
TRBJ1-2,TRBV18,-,CASSQSGTDGYTF
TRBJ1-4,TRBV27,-,CATQTGSKLFF
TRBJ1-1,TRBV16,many,CASSQGGGTEAFF
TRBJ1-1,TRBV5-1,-,CASRRTGGHTEAFF
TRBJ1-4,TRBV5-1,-,CASRDQGGKLFF
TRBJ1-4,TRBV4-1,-,CASSQDQSGGSEKLFF
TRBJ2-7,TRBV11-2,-,CASSFARGGLSYEQYF
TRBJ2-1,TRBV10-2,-,CASSPGTAYNEQFF
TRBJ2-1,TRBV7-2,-,CASSLNGGAYNEQFF
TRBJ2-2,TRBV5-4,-,CASSLPSGGVGELFF
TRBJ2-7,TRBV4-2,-,CASSQEGVNYEQYF
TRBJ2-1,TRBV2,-,CASVLIGQGLDNEQFF
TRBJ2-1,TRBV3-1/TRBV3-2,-,CASSQSRGEQFF
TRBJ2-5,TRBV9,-,CASSVVGASGGQETQYF